The subject of this entry is one T cell receptor beta chain. In the same sample, other DNA sequences code for this CDR3. The sample comes from a study of blood T cell repertoires in COVID-19. Study-level information: The study drew acute and convalescent COVID-19 samples from the United States, Italy and Spain. T cells, B-cell-depleted T cells, or PBMCs provided the cDNA or gDNA that served as material.

Authors' methods: Reference gene primer amplification gave nucleated cell count estimates. The table came from immunoSEQ multiplex PCR; TCRdb's copy has only in-frame clones and leaves some out. The V and J calls and clone size were taken over from that table, and D and trimming were inferred from the DNA. The repertoire has about 140,000 clones, 77% of them found once; the top ten carry roughly 9%. V dropped 5 bases and J dropped 7; count of bases not matched to a gene: 5. The CDR3 runs 13 residues. The germline CDR1 and CDR2 sequences are MNHEY and SVGAGI. The receptor was isolated from a woman aged 45-65 years with active or convalescent COVID-19. V is TRBV6-5 and J is TRBJ1-2; 9 nucleotides agree with TRBD1. Sequencing was carried out using peripheral blood. CDR3 coding DNA: TGTGCCAGCAGTCGGACAGGGGTCGGTGGCTACACCTTC. It specifies CASSRTGVGGYTF.